Below are 30 T cell receptor beta chains sequenced from a single sample in a study of neoadjuvant anti-PD-1 for oral cavity cancer. Clones were sequenced by immunoSEQ multiplex PCR, and TCRdb holds only the in-frame ones, with some missing. The sample consists of some 70,000 clones, approximately 85% of them appearing once. Time point described: after neoadjuvant nivolumab, at surgical resection. The sample in question was PBMCs, obtained after nivolumab (anti-PD-1) treatment. The receptors come from a person aged 35-80 years with oral cavity squamous cell carcinoma.

The V and J genes are TRBV5-1 and TRBJ2-2; D is unclear. Trimming pared 3 bases from V and 3 bases from J, leaving 6 bases between. Germline V gene lookup returns CDR1 SGHRS and CDR2 YFSETQ. This CDR3 is built from 13 residues. CDR3: CASSSRDTGELFF. The CDR3 nucleotides are TGCGCCAGCAGCTCTAGAGACACCGGGGAGCTGTTTTTT.

The genes are TRBV19 and TRBJ2-1; 11 bases are a match to TRBD2. CDR1 and CDR2 from the germline V gene are LNHDA and SQIVND (reference sequence). This CDR3 spans 14 amino acids. The junction had 4 bases not matched to a gene; V was cut back by 5 bases and J by 7 bases. CDR3 region: CASSAGLAANEQFF. The CDR3 DNA reads as TGTGCCAGTAGTGCGGGACTAGCGGCTAATGAGCAGTTCTTC.

The V and J genes are TRBV7-6 and TRBJ2-2; 11 positions match TRBD1. The J segment lost 5 bases and the V segment lost 5 bases, leaving 4 bases of the junction unmatched. Germline lookup yields CDR1 SGHVS and CDR2 FNYEAQ. The CDR3 sequence is 15 residues long. The CDR3 DNA follows: TGTGCCAGCAGCCAGGGACAGGGGGGGACCGGGGAGCTGTTTTTT. This codes for CASSQGQGGTGELFF.

This chain joins TRBV5-1 and TRBJ2-3, with a weak D call TRBD2 (6 bases). The CDR3 is made up of 15 amino acids. Trimming left V 0 bases short and J 4 bases short, with 12 bases between. In germline, CDR1 is SGHRS, CDR2 YFSETQ. The CDR3 loop reads CASSLGGGAPDTQYF. The CDR3 DNA follows: TGCGCCAGCAGCTTGGGAGGCGGGGCCCCAGATACGCAGTATTTT.

This clone was observed once. The V gene is TRBV30, the J gene TRBJ1-5; no reliable D call. The germline gives CDR1 GTSNPN, CDR2 SVGIG (reference sequence). The CDR3 contains 14 residues. V was clipped by 4 bases and J by 1 base, with 11 bases between them. CDR3 sequence reads: CAWNQGRSNQPQHF. CDR3 DNA sequence: TGTGCCTGGAACCAAGGACGGAGCAATCAGCCCCAGCATTTT.

This clone showed up just once. This chain joins TRBV30 and TRBJ1-2, with D perhaps TRBD1 (6 bases). The CDR3 totals 17 residues. Germline loops: CDR1 GTSNPN, CDR2 SVGIG (reference sequence). V was pared by 3 bases and J by 4 bases, with 24 bases between. The CDR3 DNA sequence: TGTGCCTGGAGGGCCCCCGGTTTGGGTGGGGGCGGCTATGGCTACACCTTC. It specifies CAWRAPGLGGGGYGYTF. The whole variable domain, remainder taken from reference TRBV30 and TRBJ1-2, is SQTIHQWPATLVQPVGSPLSLECTVEGTSNPNLYWYRQAAGRGLQLLFYSVGIGQISSEVPQNLSASRPQDRQFILSSKKLLLSDSGFYLCAWRAPGLGGGGYGYTFGSGTRLTVV.

The rearrangement links TRBV7-6 to TRBJ2-7; 8 positions agree with TRBD2. The V gene end was trimmed by 3 bases and the J gene end by 3 bases; junction bases not matched to a gene: 7. The CDR3 length is 15 residues. CDR1 is SGHVS and CDR2 is FNYEAQ in the germline V gene. The DNA of the CDR3 is TGTGCCAGCAGCTTGTTATCCAGCGGGAGCTACGAGCAGTACTTC. As protein: CASSLLSSGSYEQYF.

V is TRBV2 and J is TRBJ2-7; D is perhaps TRBD1 (7 bases). CDR3 size: 14 residues. Germline CDR1 reads SNHLY; CDR2 reads FYNNEI. Trimming removed 11 bases at V and 6 bases at J, with 23 bases between. CDR3 protein: CAGAGGLPNSEQYF. The DNA of the CDR3 is TGTGCCGGTGCAGGGGGACTCCCGAACAGCGAGCAGTACTTC.

This clone was recorded a few times. This chain uses TRBV6-5 with TRBJ1-2, with a weak D call TRBD1 (6 bases). The CDR3 extends over 12 amino acids. With 8 bases removed from V and 2 bases from J, the gap between germline ends came to 9 bases. CDR1 and CDR2 from the germline V gene are MNHEY and SVGAGI. CDR3 nucleotides: TGTGCCAGCTACGGACAGAACTATGGCTACACCTTC. Protein sequence: CASYGQNYGYTF.

V gene TRBV4-2 combines with J gene TRBJ2-7, with a weak D call TRBD2 (5 bases). This CDR3 is 18 amino acids long. Germline CDR1 LGHNA, CDR2 YNFKEQ. Trimming shortened V by 0 bases and J by 0 bases, and 18 bases separated the two germline ends. CDR3 nucleotide sequence: TGTGCCAGCAGCCAAGAGCGGAGCGGCCTTTACGACTCCTACGAGCAGTACTTC. Its protein is CASSQERSGLYDSYEQYF.

The chain links TRBV19 to TRBJ2-1; 7 bases align to TRBD2. The CDR3 covers 16 residues. The germline CDR1 and CDR2 sequences are LNHDA and SQIVND (reference sequence). The ends lost 9 bases at V and 7 bases at J; junction bases unmatched: 18. The CDR3: CASPPPGASGRNEQFF. The DNA of the CDR3 is TGTGCCAGCCCCCCCCCGGGTGCTAGCGGAAGAAATGAGCAGTTCTTC.

The rearrangement joins TRBV30 to TRBJ2-3, with 9 positions matching TRBD2. V trimming: 2 bases; J trimming: 0 bases; junction bases outside the gene matches: 6. This CDR3 comprises 16 residues. The germline CDR1 and CDR2 sequences are GTSNPN and SVGIG (reference sequence). The CDR3, as DNA: TGTGCCTGGAGTCCGGCAGCGGGAGGTAGCACAGATACGCAGTATTTT. It codes for CAWSPAAGGSTDTQYF.

This clone was counted a few times. This chain connects TRBV27 to TRBJ1-2; D uncertain. In germline, CDR1 is MNHEY, CDR2 SMNVEV (reference sequence). The CDR3 is 13 residues long. V was cut by 2 bases and J by 7 bases, with 11 bases left in between. The CDR3 bases are TGTGCCAGCAGTTTAGGTGGGGTGACTGGCTACACCTTC. This encodes CASSLGGVTGYTF.

The chain couples TRBV27 to TRBJ2-2; 12 nucleotides align to TRBD2. The length of the CDR3 is 18 residues. Germline assignment: CDR1 MNHEY and CDR2 SMNVEV (reference sequence). The ends lost 4 bases at V and 4 bases at J; junction bases unmatched: 10. CDR3 bases: TGTGCCAGCAGTTATCTAGCGGGAGGGAAGTTTGGCACCGGGGAGCTGTTTTTT. It yields the protein CASSYLAGGKFGTGELFF.

V usage is TRBV4-1 and J usage is TRBJ1-5; D is unresolved. The CDR3 spans 15 residues. CDR1 MGHRA and CDR2 YSYEKL come from the germline V gene. V dropped 0 bases and J dropped 0 bases, with 6 bases sitting between them. The DNA for the CDR3 is TGCGCCAGCAGCCAAGATCGAGATAGCAATCAGCCCCAGCATTTT. Translating it yields CASSQDRDSNQPQHF.

This clone came up once. The chain is built from TRBV7-2 and TRBJ2-7; D is perhaps TRBD1 (5 bases). The CDR3 runs 13 residues. The germline gives CDR1 SGHTA, CDR2 FQGNSA. V lost 5 bases and J 3 bases, leaving 11 bases between the germline ends. CDR3 sequence (DNA): TGTGCCAGCAGCCCGCGTCAGGGCTACGAGCAGTACTTC. Translating gives CASSPRQGYEQYF. Full variable domain (rest looked up from reference TRBV7-2 and TRBJ2-7): GAGVSQSPSNKVTEKGKDVELRCDPISGHTALYWYRQSLGQGLEFLIYFQGNSAPDKSGLPSDRFSAERTGGSVSTLTIQRTQQEDSAVYLCASSPRQGYEQYFGPGTRLTVT.

The rearrangement joins TRBV7-6 to TRBJ1-4, with 7 bases matching TRBD1. J gave up 2 bases and V 1 base, and 4 bases lay outside the gene matches. The germline V gene has CDR1 SGHVS and CDR2 FNYEAQ. There are 16 residues in the CDR3. The CDR3 reads CASSLEGQTTNEKLFF. The DNA of the CDR3 is TGTGCCAGCAGCTTAGAGGGACAGACTACTAATGAAAAACTGTTTTTT. Supplemented by reference TRBV7-6 and TRBJ1-4, the full variable domain reads GAGVSQSPRYKVTKRGQDVALRCDPISGHVSLYWYRQALGQGPEFLTYFNYEAQQDKSGLPNDRFSAERPEGSISTLTIQRTEQRDSAMYRCASSLEGQTTNEKLFFGSGTQLSVL.

The rearrangement links TRBV7-2 to TRBJ2-7; 9 bases align to TRBD2. There are 15 residues in the CDR3. The V segment lost 1 base and the J segment 5 bases; nucleotides outside the gene matches: 6. CDR1 SGHTA and CDR2 FQGNSA come from the germline V gene. The CDR3 protein is CASSLGPAGGNEQYF. The CDR3 DNA reads as TGTGCCAGCAGCTTAGGGCCAGCGGGAGGAAACGAGCAGTACTTC.

The chain employs TRBV19 and TRBJ1-2; D gene ambiguous. Germline values: CDR1 LNHDA, CDR2 SQIVND (reference sequence). The ends were cut back, 7 bases at V and 7 bases at J, with 19 bases in the middle. The CDR3 totals 14 residues. The CDR3 DNA sequence: TGTGCCAGTATGGCGCGGGTTGGAGGGTCTGGCTACACCTTC. It encodes CASMARVGGSGYTF.

V gene TRBV18 combines with J gene TRBJ1-1; D perhaps matches TRBD1 (6 bases). From germline, CDR1 is KGHSH and CDR2 LQKENI. The CDR3 spans 15 residues. V lost 0 bases, J lost 0 bases, and 8 bases lay in between. CDR3 DNA sequence: TGTGCCAGCTCACCACCGAGGGGGATGAACACTGAAGCTTTCTTT. This translates into CASSPPRGMNTEAFF. Using reference TRBV18 and TRBJ1-1 for the parts outside the CDR3, the full variable domain is NAGVMQNPRHLVRRRGQEARLRCSPMKGHSHVYWYRQLPEEGLKFMVYLQKENIIDESGMPKERFSAEFPKEGPSILRIQQVVRGDSAAYFCASSPPRGMNTEAFFGQGTRLTVV.

The gene calls are TRBV19 and TRBJ2-7; TRBD2 agrees at 8 bases. Germline assignment: CDR1 LNHDA and CDR2 SQIVND (reference sequence). The CDR3 runs to 14 residues. J gave up 6 bases and V 6 bases, and 10 bases lay outside the gene matches. The CDR3 bases are TGTGCCAGTAGACCCGGACTAGCATCACCCGAGCAGTACTTC. Translated, it gives CASRPGLASPEQYF.

The V and J genes are TRBV5-8 and TRBJ1-1; 8 positions agree with TRBD1. This CDR3 has 15 amino acids. The V gene's germline CDR1 is SGHTS and CDR2 YDEGEE. Trimming at V came to 5 bases and at J to 4 bases, leaving 10 bases not matched to a gene. The CDR3 DNA sequence: TGTGCCAGCAGTTCGCTCGGACAGGGCCTCACTGAAGCTTTCTTT. Protein product: CASSSLGQGLTEAFF.

This rearrangement joins TRBV6-1 to TRBJ1-2; D is perhaps TRBD1 (6 bases). The CDR3 is made up of 15 amino acids. Per germline, CDR1 MNHNS and CDR2 SASEGT. Trimming shortened V by 2 bases and J by 8 bases, and 18 bases separated the two germline ends. In DNA form, the CDR3 reads TGTGCCAGCAGTGAAAGCGGGGGGCGCGCGAGGGGCTACACCTTC. This translates into CASSESGGRARGYTF.

The genes are TRBV5-1 and TRBJ1-2; no clear D gene. V was pared by 5 bases and J by 4 bases, with 18 bases between. Germline CDR1 is SGHRS and CDR2 is YFSETQ. This CDR3 contains 15 residues. CDR3 bases: TGCGCCAGCAGTCTGTCTGGGTCTGGTAGCTATGGCTACACCTTC. Residues: CASSLSGSGSYGYTF.

In DNA form, the CDR3 reads TGTGCCAGTAGAAAGGGGGAGACCCAGTACTTC. It is translated as CASRKGETQYF. The genes are TRBV19 and TRBJ2-5, with D tentatively TRBD1 (5 bases). This CDR3 spans 11 amino acids. CDR1 is LNHDA, CDR2 SQIVND, per germline (reference sequence). Trimming removed 6 bases from V and 5 bases from J, with 7 bases in between.

This chain links TRBV7-2 with TRBJ1-3; maybe TRBD1 (5 bases). Trimming left V 5 bases short and J 4 bases short, with 18 bases between. The CDR3 spans 16 residues. Germline V gene lookup returns CDR1 SGHTA and CDR2 FQGNSA. The CDR3 sequence is CASSPQDIRPGNTIYF. CDR3 DNA: TGTGCCAGCAGCCCCCAGGACATACGTCCAGGAAACACCATATATTTT.

This clone showed up just once. The gene calls are TRBV30 and TRBJ2-3, with TRBD1 matching 9 bases. CDR1 is GTSNPN and CDR2 is SVGIG in the germline V gene (reference sequence). CDR3 length: 15 amino acids. After removal of 3 bases from V and 8 bases from J, the junction contained 12 bases not matched to a gene. This CDR3 is CAWRGGQGFSGTQYF. The CDR3 DNA reads TGTGCCTGGAGGGGAGGACAGGGGTTTTCGGGTACGCAGTATTTT.

This sequence joins TRBV28 and TRBJ2-1; a weak D match, TRBD2 (5 bases). The CDR3 length is 17 residues. Germline V lookup: CDR1 MDHEN, CDR2 SYDVKM. With 7 bases removed from V and 0 bases from J, the gap between germline ends came to 19 bases. DNA for the CDR3: TGTGCCAGCACCGGCGGCGTGCCTAGCACCTCCTACAATGAGCAGTTCTTC. Residues: CASTGGVPSTSYNEQFF.

This chain's CDR3 is CASREDRASHGYTF. The CDR3 region has the DNA TGTGCCAGCAGGGAGGACAGGGCATCTCATGGCTACACCTTC. The rearrangement links TRBV6-1 to TRBJ1-2, with TRBD1 matching 8 bases. The J segment lost 6 bases and the V segment lost 6 bases, leaving 9 bases of the junction unmatched. Germline assignment: CDR1 MNHNS and CDR2 SASEGT. There are 14 residues in the CDR3.

The genes are TRBV5-1 and TRBJ2-1, with TRBD2 matching 11 bases. Germline trimming cut 1 base from V and 8 bases from J; bases unmatched to any gene: 5. Germline V lookup: CDR1 SGHRS, CDR2 YFSETQ. The CDR3 is 15 residues long. This chain's CDR3 is CASSLPSGRSDEQFF. In nucleotides, the CDR3 is TGCGCCAGCAGCTTGCCTAGCGGGAGGAGCGATGAGCAGTTCTTC.